The T cell receptor (beta chain) described here comes from a study of blood T cells in healthy people across ages. Looking at the study overall: Researchers report that template switching captured about one barcoded beta molecule per two T cells. General study findings and limits: The fall in TCR beta diversity per million T cells was roughly linear with age. One million T cells yielded diversity estimates that were considered underestimates. PBMCs went unsorted, and a conclusive naive versus antigen-experienced comparison was therefore prevented.

As regards this clonotype: Its specificity is not known. At one of its ends the junction is not consistent with the germline gene, which may arise from a read error.

Alongside a J-beta primer mix, a sample-barcoded 5' primer served in a second PCR lasting roughly 6 to 12 cycles. TCRdb redid the calling of the 5' RACE reads with MiXCR, one entry per CDR3 protein. This repertoire shows fewer than 1.5 million distinct CDR3 sequences, approximately 40% found once; its top ten account for 7% to 9.5%. The V gene's germline CDR1 is SGHTA and CDR2 FQGNSA. This CDR3 region has 16 residues. The chain combines TRBV7-2 with TRBJ2-1, with D perhaps being TRBD1 or TRBD2 (5 bases each). Material for sequencing was blood. The receptor comes from a woman between 18 and 29 years old in good health. The CDR3 here is CVSSLYPGASYNEQFF. DNA of the CDR3: TGTGTCAGCAGCTTGTACCCCGGGGCCTCCTACAATGAGCAGTTCTTC.